Here is one T cell receptor beta chain with its context. The antigen is unknown. V lost 2 bases and J lost 9, with 8 bases in between. In germline, CDR1 is MNHNY, CDR2 SVGAGI (reference sequence). The CDR3 is made up of 12 amino acids. Profiling relied on immunoSEQ multiplex PCR, and the TCRdb table lists in-frame clones only, not all of them. The sample yields about 8,000 clones, 70% to 90% seen once. The data were obtained in a study of OX40 agonist ivuxolimab in advanced cancers. Overall study: One patient with hepatocellular carcinoma and two with cutaneous melanoma, three in all, had partial responses. Findings of the study overall: A proportion of nonresponders additionally exhibited low normalized T-cell clonal expansion. Still undetermined is the antigen specificity of the expanded peripheral T cells. Within 6 weeks, CD4+ and CD8+ blood T cells expanded clonally at 0.1 to 3.0 mg/kg.

The genes are TRBV6-6 and TRBJ2-4, with unresolved D. This clonotype was sampled from an adult with an advanced solid tumor such as melanoma, head and neck, liver or kidney cancer. The sample here was CD4+ or CD8+ T cells sorted from blood, taken in a trial of the OX40 agonist ivuxolimab. The CDR3 nucleotides read TGTGCCAGCAGTTACCGCGGTAGCATTCAGTACTTC. Translating it yields CASSYRGSIQYF.